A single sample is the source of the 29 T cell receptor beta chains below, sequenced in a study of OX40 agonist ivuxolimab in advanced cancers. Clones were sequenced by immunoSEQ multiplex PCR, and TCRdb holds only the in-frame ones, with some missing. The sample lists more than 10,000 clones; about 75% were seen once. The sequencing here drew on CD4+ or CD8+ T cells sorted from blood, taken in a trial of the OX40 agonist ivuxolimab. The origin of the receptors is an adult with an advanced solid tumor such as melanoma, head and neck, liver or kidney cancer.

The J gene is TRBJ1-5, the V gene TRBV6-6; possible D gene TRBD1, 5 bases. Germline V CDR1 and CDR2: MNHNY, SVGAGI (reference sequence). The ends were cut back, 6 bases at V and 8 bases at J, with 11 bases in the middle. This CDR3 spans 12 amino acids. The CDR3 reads CASSGGGKPQHF. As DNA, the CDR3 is TGTGCCAGCAGCGGCGGGGGGAAGCCCCAGCATTTT.

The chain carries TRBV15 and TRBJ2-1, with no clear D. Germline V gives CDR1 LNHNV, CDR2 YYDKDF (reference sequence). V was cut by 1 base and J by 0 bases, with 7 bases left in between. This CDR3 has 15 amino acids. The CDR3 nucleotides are TGTGCCACCAGCAGAGTGGGTACCTCCTACAATGAGCAGTTCTTC. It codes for CATSRVGTSYNEQFF.

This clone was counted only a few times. The CDR3 reads CASKTGPVDTQYF. The CDR3 region has the DNA TGTGCCAGCAAGACAGGGCCGGTAGATACGCAGTATTTT. The chain recombines TRBV6-1 with TRBJ2-3; 7 positions match TRBD1. Per the germline V gene, CDR1 is MNHNS and CDR2 is SASEGT. Unmatched junction bases numbered 6, after V lost 7 bases and J lost 5 bases. The CDR3 sequence is 13 residues long.

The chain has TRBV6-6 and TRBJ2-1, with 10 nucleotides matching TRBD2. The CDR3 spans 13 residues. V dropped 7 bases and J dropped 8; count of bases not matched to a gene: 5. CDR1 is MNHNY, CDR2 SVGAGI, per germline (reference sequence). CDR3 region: CASKASGSDEQFF. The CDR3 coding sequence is TGTGCCAGCAAGGCTAGCGGGAGTGATGAGCAGTTCTTC.

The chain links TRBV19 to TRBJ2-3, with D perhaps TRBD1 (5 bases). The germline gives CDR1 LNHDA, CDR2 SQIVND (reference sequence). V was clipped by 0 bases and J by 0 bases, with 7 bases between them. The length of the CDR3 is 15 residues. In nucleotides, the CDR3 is TGTGCCAGTAGTATAGAGTACAGGAGCACAGATACGCAGTATTTT. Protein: CASSIEYRSTDTQYF.

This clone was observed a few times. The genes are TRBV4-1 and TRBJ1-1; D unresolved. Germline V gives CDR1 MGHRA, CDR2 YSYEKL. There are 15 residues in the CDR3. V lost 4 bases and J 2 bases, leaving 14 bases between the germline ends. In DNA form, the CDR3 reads TGCGCCAGCAGCCTGTCTTCCGAGGGAAACACTGAAGCTTTCTTT. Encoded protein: CASSLSSEGNTEAFF.

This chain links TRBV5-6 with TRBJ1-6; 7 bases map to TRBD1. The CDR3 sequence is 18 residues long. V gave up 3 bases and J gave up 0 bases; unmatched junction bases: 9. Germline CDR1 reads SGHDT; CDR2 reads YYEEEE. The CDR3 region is CASSSRTGHSSYNSPLHF. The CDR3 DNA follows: TGTGCCAGCAGCTCTCGGACAGGTCACAGCTCCTATAATTCACCCCTCCACTTT.

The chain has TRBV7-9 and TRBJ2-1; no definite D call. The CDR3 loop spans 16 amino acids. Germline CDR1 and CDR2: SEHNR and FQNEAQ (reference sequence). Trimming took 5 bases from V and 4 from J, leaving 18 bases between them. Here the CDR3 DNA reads TGTGCCAGCAGCCCCCCGGTGTCGGCGCTTTACAATGAGCAGTTCTTC. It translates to CASSPPVSALYNEQFF.

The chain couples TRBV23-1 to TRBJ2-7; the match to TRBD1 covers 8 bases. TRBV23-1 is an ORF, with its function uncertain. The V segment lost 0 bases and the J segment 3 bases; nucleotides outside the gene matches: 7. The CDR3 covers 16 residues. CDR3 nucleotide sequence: TGCGCCAGCAGTCAATCGCCCGGACAGGGCTTCTACGAGCAGTACTTC. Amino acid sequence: CASSQSPGQGFYEQYF.

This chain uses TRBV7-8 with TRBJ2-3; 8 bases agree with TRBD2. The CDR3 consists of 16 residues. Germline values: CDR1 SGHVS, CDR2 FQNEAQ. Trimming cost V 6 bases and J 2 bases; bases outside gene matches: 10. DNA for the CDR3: TGTGCCAGCAGTTCCAGCGGGAGAGGGTACACAGATACGCAGTATTTT. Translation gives CASSSSGRGYTDTQYF.

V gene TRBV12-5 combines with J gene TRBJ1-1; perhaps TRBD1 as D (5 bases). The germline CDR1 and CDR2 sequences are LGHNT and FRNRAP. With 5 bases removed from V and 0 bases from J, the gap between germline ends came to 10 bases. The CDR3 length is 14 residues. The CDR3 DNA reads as TGTGCTAGTGGTCGCGCAGGGCTGAACACTGAAGCTTTCTTT. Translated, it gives CASGRAGLNTEAFF.

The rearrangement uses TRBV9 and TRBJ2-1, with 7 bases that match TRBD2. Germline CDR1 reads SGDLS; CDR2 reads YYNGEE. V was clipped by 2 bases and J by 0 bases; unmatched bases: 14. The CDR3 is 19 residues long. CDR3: CASSVPPLAARISYNEQFF. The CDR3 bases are TGTGCCAGCAGCGTTCCCCCCCTAGCGGCGCGTATCTCCTACAATGAGCAGTTCTTC.

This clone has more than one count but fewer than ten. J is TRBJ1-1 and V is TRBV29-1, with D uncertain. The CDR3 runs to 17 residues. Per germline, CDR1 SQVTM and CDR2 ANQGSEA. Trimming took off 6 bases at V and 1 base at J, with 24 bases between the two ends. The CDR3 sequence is CSVHRIPQGPGNTEAFF. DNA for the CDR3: TGCAGCGTCCATAGAATACCCCAAGGACCGGGGAACACTGAAGCTTTCTTT.

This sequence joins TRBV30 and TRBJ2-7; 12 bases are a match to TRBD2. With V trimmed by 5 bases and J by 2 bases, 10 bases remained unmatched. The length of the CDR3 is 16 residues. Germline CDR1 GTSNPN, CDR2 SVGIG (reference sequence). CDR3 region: CAWWGDLAGGPYEQYF. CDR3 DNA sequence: TGTGCCTGGTGGGGGGACCTAGCGGGAGGGCCCTACGAGCAGTACTTC.

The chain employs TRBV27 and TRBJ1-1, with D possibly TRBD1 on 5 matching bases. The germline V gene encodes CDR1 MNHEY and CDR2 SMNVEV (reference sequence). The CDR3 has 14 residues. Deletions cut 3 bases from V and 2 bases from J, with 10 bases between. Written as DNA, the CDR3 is TGTGCCAGCAGTTTGGGGACGGCCAACACTGAAGCTTTCTTT. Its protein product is CASSLGTANTEAFF.

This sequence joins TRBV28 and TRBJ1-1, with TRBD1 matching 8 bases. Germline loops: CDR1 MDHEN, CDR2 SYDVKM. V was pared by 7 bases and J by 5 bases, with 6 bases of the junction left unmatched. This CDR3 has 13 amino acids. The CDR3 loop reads CASMRTGRTEAFF. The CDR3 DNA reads TGTGCCAGCATGAGGACAGGGCGGACTGAAGCTTTCTTT.

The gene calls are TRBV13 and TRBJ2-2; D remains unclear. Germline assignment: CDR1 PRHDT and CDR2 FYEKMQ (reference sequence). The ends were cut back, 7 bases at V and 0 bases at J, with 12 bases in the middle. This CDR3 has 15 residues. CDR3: CASTPGNPNTGELFF. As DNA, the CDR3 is TGTGCCAGCACCCCCGGAAACCCGAACACCGGGGAGCTGTTTTTT.

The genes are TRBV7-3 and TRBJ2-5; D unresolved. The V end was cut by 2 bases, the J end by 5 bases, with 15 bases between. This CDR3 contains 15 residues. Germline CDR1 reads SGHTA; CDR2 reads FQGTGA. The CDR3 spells CASSLDGTLLETQYF. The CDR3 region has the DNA TGTGCCAGCAGCTTAGATGGTACCCTCCTCGAGACCCAGTACTTC.

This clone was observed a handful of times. The CDR3, as DNA: TGTGCCAGCAGCTTAGGCGGACTCTCGACCTACGAGCAGTACTTC. It encodes CASSLGGLSTYEQYF. V gene TRBV7-9 combines with J gene TRBJ2-7; D is possibly TRBD2 (5 bases). This CDR3 has 15 amino acids. Trimming took 1 base from V and 2 from J, leaving 12 bases between them. Per germline, CDR1 SEHNR and CDR2 FQNEAQ (reference sequence).

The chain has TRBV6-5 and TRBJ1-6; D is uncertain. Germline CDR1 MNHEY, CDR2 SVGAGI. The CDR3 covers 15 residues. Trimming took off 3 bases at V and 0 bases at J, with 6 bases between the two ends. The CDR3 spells CASSYGSSYNSPLHF. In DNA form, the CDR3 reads TGTGCCAGCAGTTATGGGAGCTCCTATAATTCACCCCTCCACTTT.

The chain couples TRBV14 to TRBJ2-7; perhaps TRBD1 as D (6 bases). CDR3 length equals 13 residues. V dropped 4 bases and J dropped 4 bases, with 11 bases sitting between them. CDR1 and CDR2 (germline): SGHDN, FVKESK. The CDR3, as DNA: TGTGCCAGCAGCCCCAGGGGCCCTTACGAGCAGTACTTC. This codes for CASSPRGPYEQYF.

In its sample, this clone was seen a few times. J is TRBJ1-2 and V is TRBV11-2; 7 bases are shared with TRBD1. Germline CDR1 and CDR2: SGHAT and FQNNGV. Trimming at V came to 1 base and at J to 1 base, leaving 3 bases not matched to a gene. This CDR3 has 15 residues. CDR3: CASSLATGYNYGYTF. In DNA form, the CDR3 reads TGTGCCAGCAGCTTAGCGACAGGGTATAACTATGGCTACACCTTC.

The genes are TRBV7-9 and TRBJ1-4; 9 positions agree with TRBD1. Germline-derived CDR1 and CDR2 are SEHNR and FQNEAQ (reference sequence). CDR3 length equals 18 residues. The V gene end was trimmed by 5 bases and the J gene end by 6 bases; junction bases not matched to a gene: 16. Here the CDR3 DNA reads TGTGCCAGCAGCCCCCCTCTTTGGGGACAGGGAGAGGATGAAAAACTGTTTTTT. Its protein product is CASSPPLWGQGEDEKLFF.

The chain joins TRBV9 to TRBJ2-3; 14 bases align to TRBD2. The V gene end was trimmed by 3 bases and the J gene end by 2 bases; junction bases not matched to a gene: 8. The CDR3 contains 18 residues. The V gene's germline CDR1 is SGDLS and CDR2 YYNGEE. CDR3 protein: CASSGTGLAGEYTDTQYF. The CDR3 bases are TGTGCCAGCAGCGGAACGGGACTAGCGGGAGAATACACAGATACGCAGTATTTT.

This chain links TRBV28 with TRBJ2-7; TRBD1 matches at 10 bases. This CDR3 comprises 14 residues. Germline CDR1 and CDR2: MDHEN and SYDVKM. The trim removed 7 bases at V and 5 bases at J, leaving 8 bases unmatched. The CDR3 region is CASTSGTGDDEQYF. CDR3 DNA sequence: TGTGCCAGCACCTCCGGGACAGGGGACGACGAGCAGTACTTC.

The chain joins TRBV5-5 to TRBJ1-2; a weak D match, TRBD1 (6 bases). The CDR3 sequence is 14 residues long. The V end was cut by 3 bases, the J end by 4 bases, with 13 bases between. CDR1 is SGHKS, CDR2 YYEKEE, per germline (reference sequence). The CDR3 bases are TGTGCCAGCAGCTCCTGGACAGCCCTCTATGGCTACACCTTC. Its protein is CASSSWTALYGYTF.

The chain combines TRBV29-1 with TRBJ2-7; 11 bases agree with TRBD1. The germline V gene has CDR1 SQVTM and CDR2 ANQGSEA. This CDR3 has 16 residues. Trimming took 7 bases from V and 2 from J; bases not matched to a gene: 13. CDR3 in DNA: TGCAGCGCCGGGACAGGGGGGGCCCGAGGGGCCTACGAGCAGTACTTC. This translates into CSAGTGGARGAYEQYF.

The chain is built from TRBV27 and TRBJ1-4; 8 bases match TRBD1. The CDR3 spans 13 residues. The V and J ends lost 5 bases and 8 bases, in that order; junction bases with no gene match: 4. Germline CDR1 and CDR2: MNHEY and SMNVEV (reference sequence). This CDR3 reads CASSIQGEEKLFF. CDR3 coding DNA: TGTGCCAGCAGTATACAGGGGGAAGAAAAACTGTTTTTT.

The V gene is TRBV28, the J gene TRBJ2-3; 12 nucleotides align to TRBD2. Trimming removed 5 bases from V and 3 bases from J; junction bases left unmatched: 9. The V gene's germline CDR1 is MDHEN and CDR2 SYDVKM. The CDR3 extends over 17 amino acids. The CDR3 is CASSLHYLAGGTDTQYF. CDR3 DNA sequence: TGTGCCAGCAGTCTCCACTACCTAGCGGGAGGGACAGATACGCAGTATTTT. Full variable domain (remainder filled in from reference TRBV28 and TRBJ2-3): DVKVTQSSRYLVKRTGEKVFLECVQDMDHENMFWYRQDPGLGLRLIYFSYDVKMKEKGDIPEGYSVSREKKERFSLILESASTNQTSMYLCASSLHYLAGGTDTQYFGPGTRLTVL.